The entry below gives a single T cell receptor beta chain sequence along with its context. Its target is not known. TCRdb redid the calling of the 5' RACE reads with MiXCR, one entry per CDR3 protein. The sample contains hundreds of thousands of distinct CDR3 sequences, approximately 13% of which appear only once. The source of the sample is a study of identical twins. Notes on the study in general: Findings depended on cross-sectional statistics rather than tracking the same donors.

Germline loops: CDR1 DFQATT, CDR2 SNEGSKA (reference sequence). This CDR3 has 15 amino acids. V shed 7 bases and J 3 bases; nucleotides not matched to a gene: 12. These sequences were also reported in another study, on yellow fever vaccine responses in identical twins.

Sequencing was carried out using PBMCs. V and J are TRBV20-1 and TRBJ2-3; 8 bases match TRBD2. This clonotype was obtained from a woman aged 18-29 years in good health. The CDR3 coding sequence is TGCAGTGTCCGGGTAGGCAGCGGGAGAACAGATACGCAGTATTTT. Its translation: CSVRVGSGRTDTQYF.